These 5 T cell receptor beta chains originate from one sample sequenced in a study of T cells in Graves' hyperthyroidism and ophthalmopathy. Regions amplified from RNA transcripts were the TCR beta CDR3 regions. TCR CDR3 regions were first amplified by RT-PCR with HTBI primers. From the multiplex PCR reads, TCRdb called clonotypes with MiXCR, one entry per CDR3 protein. The sample records hundreds of thousands of distinct CDR3 sequences, roughly 45% being singletons. Sequences were obtained from peripheral blood or thyroid tissue (not recorded which). The receptor source for this set is an adult man with Graves' disease, either hyperthyroidism or ophthalmopathy (not recorded which).

The table lists this clonotype with a few counts. The chain recombines TRBV25-1 with TRBJ1-5, with no clear D. The V end lost 5 bases, the J end lost 5 bases, and 13 bases lay between the germline ends. The CDR3 is made up of 14 amino acids. Germline CDR1 MGHDK, CDR2 SYGVNS. The CDR3 sequence is CASSSGEGDQPQHF. CDR3 nucleotide sequence: TGTGCCAGCAGTTCCGGGGAGGGAGATCAGCCCCAGCATTTT.

The rearrangement uses TRBV7-8 and TRBJ2-7; D is possibly TRBD1 (6 bases). This CDR3 has 15 residues. V gave up 5 bases and J gave up 2 bases, with 16 bases separating them. The germline V gene encodes CDR1 SGHVS and CDR2 FQNEAQ. The CDR3 nucleotides read TGTGCCAGCAGCCAGTTGACAGGTCCCACCTACGAGCAGTACTTC. It is translated as CASSQLTGPTYEQYF.

This chain joins TRBV12-3 or TRBV12-4 and TRBJ2-3, with D possibly matching TRBD2 (5 bases). V lost 6 bases to trimming and J lost 5 bases, with 9 bases between them. CDR3 size: 12 residues. DNA of the CDR3: TGTGCCAGCAGCTCTCGGGAAGATACGCAGTATTTT. The encoded protein is CASSSREDTQYF.

The sample holds many counts of this clonotype. V and J are TRBV10-3 and TRBJ1-2; D is possibly TRBD1 (5 bases). The CDR3 is 15 residues long. Trimming cost V 0 bases and J 2 bases, with 10 bases left between them. Germline CDR1 is ENHRY and CDR2 is SYGVKD. The CDR3 loop reads CAISESGQDNYGYTF. CDR3 nucleotide sequence: TGTGCCATCAGTGAGTCAGGACAAGACAACTATGGCTACACCTTC.

The rearrangement links TRBV7-8 to TRBJ1-1, with TRBD1 identical over 7 bases. CDR1 and CDR2 (germline): SGHVS, FQNEAQ. V lost 4 bases, J lost 1 base, and 12 bases stayed unmatched. The CDR3 contains 17 residues. The CDR3 DNA sequence: TGTGCCAGCAGCTCGCACCGGGACAGCCGAGCGAACACTGAAGCTTTCTTT. Translating it yields CASSSHRDSRANTEAFF.